The clone carrying this TCR beta chain was picked up a small number of times. Its matching antigen is unknown. The source of the sample is a study of blood T cells in healthy people across ages. Study conclusions and caveats: PBMCs were not sorted, which prevented a conclusive comparison of naive versus antigen-experienced cells. Naive T cell percentage showed a strong correlation with TCR beta diversity. Long-lived donors exceeded aged donors in naive CD4+ cells and diversity.

Germline CDR1 MGHRA, CDR2 YSYEKL. This CDR3 comprises 16 residues. V was trimmed by 6 bases and J by 5 bases, leaving 19 bases between them. Through a sample-barcoded 5' primer and a J-beta primer mix, a second PCR was run for roughly 6 to 11 cycles. A tag from a template-switch adaptor with 12 random nucleotides marked each cDNA molecule. TCRdb re-analysed the 5' RACE reads in MiXCR, keeping a single row per CDR3 protein. The repertoire holds 1.5 million to 2 million distinct CDR3 sequences, with about 39% as singletons. The rearrangement links TRBV4-1 to TRBJ1-4; maybe TRBD1 (5 bases). The clonotype comes from a human donor in good health. Sequenced input: blood. The CDR3: CASSPRAPGGNEKLFF. CDR3 bases: TGCGCCAGCAGTCCCCGGGCCCCGGGGGGAAATGAAAAACTGTTTTTT.